Described below is a single TCR beta chain sequence and its context. Its target antigen remains unknown. Base qualities are not at hand, and no much larger clone is one base apart. V is pruned by 4 bases and J by 6 bases, leaving 10 bases of the junction without a gene match. The CDR1 and CDR2 encoded by the germline V gene are SGHRS and YFSETQ. The CDR3 goes from the cysteine to the phenylalanine over 15 residues. Only the CDR3 region is kept as DNA, spanning 45 bases read in frame from base 1. Whole blood was collected in K2EDTA tubes by collaborating institutions according to the institutions' own protocols. Collaborator samples were shipped for TCRbeta analysis as frozen whole blood, isolated PBMCs, or DNA extracted from either sample type. The data originate from a study of blood T cell repertoires in COVID-19 (dated by TCRdb to about 2020). General notes on the study: The collaborator samples originated in the United States, Italy and Spain and spanned the acute and convalescent phases of COVID-19. The prospective study material was composed of cDNA or gDNA derived from T cells, B-cell-depleted T cells, or PBMCs. The samples were drawn from two sources: the first 160 participants of the ongoing ImmuneRACE study, and 950 to 1,500 subjects contributed by 6 global collaborators. The dataset comprised deeply sampled blood TCRbeta repertoires from subjects exposed to, actively infected with, or recovered from COVID-19. Where HLA class I and class II types were available, the types were taken from metadata supplied by the sample provider, not from assay-based typing. A de-identified subject ID, COVID-19 status, age in years and sex were almost always included in the sample metadata. The repertoires were released in a freely available public database intended as a resource for research on the immune response to SARS-CoV-2.

The paper as a whole reports these results and caveats: Clinical and demographic metadata were provided uncurated, with the amount varying by source and participant.

TCRbeta CDR3 regions were amplified from genomic DNA using the immunoSEQ Assay, a bias-controlled multiplex PCR. Concerning the study's data processing: Nucleated cell counts per sample were estimated from amplification of reference gene primers within the assay. To quantify the absolute abundance of each unique TCRbeta CDR3 rearrangement, sequence reads were collapsed and filtered. For each sample, productive Simpson clonality was calculated as the square root of Simpson's diversity index across productive rearrangements. The source is immuneACCESS, and TCRdb retained only in-frame sequences with V and J called. Part of the clones is not carried over; for the studies checked, unresolved V genes explain less than half of this, and the remainder is unexplained. V and J calls and clone size are those listed in that table; D and trimming were worked out from the DNA. For this sample the table gives about 110,000 clones, of which more than 70% were detected only once. The top ten constitute about 3.5% of the sample.

Sequencing was performed on peripheral blood. This sequence originates from a woman in her 50s with acute or convalescent COVID-19. The rearrangement combines TRBV5-1 with TRBJ2-4; 7 bases in the middle match TRBD1. The sequence in DNA is TGCGCCAGCAGCCGTACAGGGGATGGGGGAAACATTCAGTACTTC. It is translated as CASSRTGDGGNIQYF.